A selection of T cell receptor beta chains follows, all from one sample in a study of T cell responses to AZD1222 COVID-19 vaccine. Using immunoSEQ multiplex PCR, the repertoire was profiled, and TCRdb retains in-frame clones only, with some absent. The sample includes about 140,000 clones, over 85% of them seen just once. The input for sequencing was peripheral blood, taken on day 0 of MenACWY control vaccination. Every receptor here comes from an adult in good health. Each CDR3 is given with its conserved first and last residue. Each record gives: J gene, V gene, clone size, D gene, CDR3 DNA, CDR3 protein. A D gene is named only where the DNA matches it firmly. Rows give clone size only sometimes, using once, few, many, or a class for an expanded clone.

TRBJ2-3,TRBV5-5,.,.,TGTGCCAGCAGCTTGGGGGGATCAGATACGCAGTATTTT,CASSLGGSDTQYF
TRBJ2-7,TRBV6-5,.,.,TGTGCCAGCAGCCAGGGCTTTTACGAGCAGTACTTC,CASSQGFYEQYF
TRBJ1-2,TRBV5-1,.,.,TGCGCCAGCAGCCCTTGGGGGCAGGACCCGAACTATGGCTACACCTTC,CASSPWGQDPNYGYTF
TRBJ1-1,TRBV28,.,.,TGTGCCAGCAGTATAACGGGACAACACAGCCGTCGAGCTTTCTTT,CASSITGQHSRRAFF
TRBJ2-5,TRBV18,.,.,TGTGCCAGCTCACCAGGGGGCGGAGAGACCCAGTACTTC,CASSPGGGETQYF
TRBJ1-3,TRBV7-9,once,.,TGTGCCAGCAGCCCCGACAGCTCTGGAAACACCATATATTTT,CASSPDSSGNTIYF
TRBJ1-6,TRBV5-4,.,.,TGTGCCAGCAGCTTGGATCGAAGGGTGGGGTCGGCGAATAATTCACCCCTCCACTTT,CASSLDRRVGSANNSPLHF
TRBJ2-1,TRBV6-4,.,.,TGTGCCAGCAGTGAACAAGGGGCTAAAGATGAGCAGTTCTTC,CASSEQGAKDEQFF
TRBJ2-7,TRBV5-5,.,TRBD1,TGTGCCAGCAGCTTGGAGGGACAGAGCAGGGGAGAGCAGTACTTC,CASSLEGQSRGEQYF
TRBJ1-2,TRBV5-6,.,.,TGTGCCAGCAGCTTTTGGAGGGGAGCTAAGGGCTACACCTTC,CASSFWRGAKGYTF
TRBJ2-5,TRBV4-2,.,TRBD2,TGTGCCAGCAGCCAAGCCTCGACTAGCGGTGTGGAGACCCAGTACTTC,CASSQASTSGVETQYF
TRBJ1-2,TRBV3-1/TRBV3-2,.,TRBD1,TGTGCCAGCAGCCCCCAAACCGGGACAGCCTATGGCTACACCTTC,CASSPQTGTAYGYTF
TRBJ1-5,TRBV28,.,.,TGTGCCAGCAGCTCTTCGTGGACTGGGTATCAGCCCCAGCATTTT,CASSSSWTGYQPQHF
TRBJ1-2,TRBV3-1/TRBV3-2,.,.,TGTGCCAGCAGCCAATGGGGTGGAGCTAACTATGGCTACACCTTC,CASSQWGGANYGYTF
TRBJ2-3,TRBV6-4,once,.,TGTGCCAGCAGTGAGGGGGCGGCCACAGATACGCAGTATTTT,CASSEGAATDTQYF
TRBJ2-2,TRBV19,.,TRBD1,TGTGCCAGTACCCCGACAGGGTTAAACACCGGGGAGCTGTTTTTT,CASTPTGLNTGELFF